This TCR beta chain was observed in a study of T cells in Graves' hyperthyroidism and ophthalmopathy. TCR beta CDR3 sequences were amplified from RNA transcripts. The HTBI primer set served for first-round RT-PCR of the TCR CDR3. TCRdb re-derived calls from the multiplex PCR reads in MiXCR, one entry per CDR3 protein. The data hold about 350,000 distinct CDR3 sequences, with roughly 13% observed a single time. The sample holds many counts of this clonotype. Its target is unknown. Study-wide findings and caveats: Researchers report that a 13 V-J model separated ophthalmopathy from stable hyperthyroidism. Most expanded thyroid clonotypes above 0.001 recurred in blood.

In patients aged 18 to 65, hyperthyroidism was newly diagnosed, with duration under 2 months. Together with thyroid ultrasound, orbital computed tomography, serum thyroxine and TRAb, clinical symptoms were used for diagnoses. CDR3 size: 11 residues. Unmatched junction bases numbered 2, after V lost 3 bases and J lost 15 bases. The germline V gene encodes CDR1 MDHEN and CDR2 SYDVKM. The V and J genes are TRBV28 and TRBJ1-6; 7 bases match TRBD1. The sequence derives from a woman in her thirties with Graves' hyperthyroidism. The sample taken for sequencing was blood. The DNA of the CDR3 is TGTGCCAGCAGTTTCCGACAGGGCCTCCACTTT. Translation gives CASSFRQGLHF.